The 14 T cell receptor beta chains below were found in one sample sequenced in a study of blood T cell repertoires in COVID-19. The data were produced by immunoSEQ multiplex PCR, yet TCRdb's version contains in-frame clones alone and is incomplete. Of 200,000 to 250,000 clones detected, roughly 87% appear once; the ten largest clones hold 1.5% to 2%. Sequenced material: peripheral blood. These receptors were taken from a man aged 40-55 years with active or convalescent COVID-19.

This clone was detected once. CDR3 nucleotides: TGTGCCAGCAGACCGACAGGGTTGGTGTACGAGCAGTACTTC. It translates to CASRPTGLVYEQYF. The chain couples TRBV28 to TRBJ2-7, with TRBD1 matching over 7 bases. The CDR3 contains 14 residues. The V and J ends lost 6 bases and 4 bases, in that order; junction bases with no gene match: 9. CDR1 and CDR2 (germline): MDHEN, SYDVKM.

This clone was seen once. The CDR3 coding sequence is TGCGCCAGCAGCTTACAGGTAGGGGATACGCAGTATTTT. Encoded protein: CASSLQVGDTQYF. The chain recombines TRBV5-1 with TRBJ2-3; a possible D gene is TRBD1 (5 bases). The V end was cut by 2 bases, the J end by 6 bases, with 10 bases between. The CDR3 covers 13 residues. Germline loops: CDR1 SGHRS, CDR2 YFSETQ.

The CDR3 sequence is CASSFVQGSSYEQYF. In DNA form, the CDR3 reads TGTGCCAGCAGCTTCGTGCAGGGCTCGTCCTACGAGCAGTACTTC. The rearrangement links TRBV7-8 to TRBJ2-7; D perhaps matches TRBD1 (5 bases). V was shortened by 3 bases and J by 1 base, with 13 bases between the two germline ends. Germline assignment: CDR1 SGHVS and CDR2 FQNEAQ. The CDR3 has 15 amino acids.

The V call is TRBV6-5, the J call TRBJ1-1; the match to TRBD1 covers 8 bases. J gave up 5 bases and V 4 bases, and 3 bases lay outside the gene matches. The germline V gene has CDR1 MNHEY and CDR2 SVGAGI. The CDR3 has 13 amino acids. The CDR3 sequence: CASSLDRATEAFF. The CDR3, as DNA: TGTGCCAGCAGTTTGGACAGGGCTACTGAAGCTTTCTTT.

The chain has TRBV28 and TRBJ2-5, with D perhaps TRBD1 (5 bases). The V gene lost 8 bases and the J gene lost 5 bases, with 27 bases spanning the gap. The CDR3 is 17 amino acids. Per germline, CDR1 MDHEN and CDR2 SYDVKM. CDR3 amino acids: CASASLRLADSRETQYF. The CDR3 DNA reads TGTGCCAGCGCGTCCCTCCGGCTCGCAGACAGTAGGGAGACCCAGTACTTC.

This chain joins TRBV12-3 or TRBV12-4 and TRBJ1-3; 10 bases fit TRBD1. Losses at the gene ends were 10 bases for V and 8 bases for J; bases not matched to a gene: 5. The CDR3 extends over 12 amino acids. CDR3 coding DNA: TGTGCCATCCGGACAGGGGGGGACACCATATATTTT. Amino acid sequence: CAIRTGGDTIYF.

For the CDR3, the DNA is TGTGCCAGCAGCCCGGGACTAGGGAGCCAAGAGACCCAGTACTTC. It translates to CASSPGLGSQETQYF. The chain carries TRBV5-5 and TRBJ2-5; 8 bases line up with TRBD2. The junction had 6 bases not matched to a gene; V was cut back by 4 bases and J by 1 base. The CDR3 consists of 15 residues. Germline CDR1 reads SGHKS; CDR2 reads YYEKEE (reference sequence).

The rearrangement joins TRBV5-1 to TRBJ2-7, with 7 bases identical to TRBD1. The germline CDR1 and CDR2 sequences are SGHRS and YFSETQ. V trimming: 4 bases; J trimming: 3 bases; junction bases outside the gene matches: 4. The CDR3 covers 13 residues. DNA for the CDR3: TGCGCCAGCAGCCTCACAGGGGACTACGAGCAGTACTTC. It codes for CASSLTGDYEQYF.

Here the CDR3 DNA reads TGTGCCAGCAGGCTCCCGGGGGGAAGGGATGAGCAGTTCTTC. It yields the protein CASRLPGGRDEQFF. This chain joins TRBV5-4 and TRBJ2-1; 7 nucleotides align to TRBD2. The CDR3 extends over 14 amino acids. Trimming at V came to 5 bases and at J to 8 bases, leaving 10 bases not matched to a gene. CDR1 and CDR2 (germline): SGHNT, YYREEE (reference sequence).

The chain recombines TRBV28 with TRBJ1-1; D not resolved. The CDR3 sequence is 14 residues long. Per germline, CDR1 MDHEN and CDR2 SYDVKM. Trimming took off 6 bases at V and 0 bases at J, with 11 bases between the two ends. CDR3 residues: CASSQTSVNTEAFF. CDR3 coding DNA: TGTGCCAGCAGCCAAACATCCGTGAACACTGAAGCTTTCTTT.

In this sample, this clone turned up once. CDR3 region: CASSLVLSLVSGNQETQYF. DNA of the CDR3: TGTGCCAGCAGCCTAGTACTTTCACTAGTTTCGGGGAACCAAGAGACCCAGTACTTC. The chain has TRBV11-2 and TRBJ2-5; D perhaps matches TRBD2 (5 bases). V was clipped by 5 bases and J by 0 bases, with 25 bases between them. The CDR3 is made up of 19 amino acids. Per germline, CDR1 SGHAT and CDR2 FQNNGV.

The chain employs TRBV19 and TRBJ2-7, with TRBD1 identical over 11 bases. Germline V gene data show CDR1 as LNHDA and CDR2 as SQIVND (reference sequence). This CDR3 comprises 15 residues. Trimming cost V 6 bases and J 4 bases; bases outside gene matches: 8. CDR3 in DNA: TGTGCCAGTAGCCCCGGGACAGGGGGAGTTTACGAGCAGTACTTC. This codes for CASSPGTGGVYEQYF.

The J gene is TRBJ2-1, the V gene TRBV15; TRBD2 matches at 13 bases. The trim removed 6 bases at V and 5 bases at J, leaving 1 base unmatched. CDR3 length equals 14 residues. Germline V gene lookup returns CDR1 LNHNV and CDR2 YYDKDF (reference sequence). CDR3 in amino acids: CATSGTSGNNEQFF. For the CDR3, the DNA is TGTGCCACCAGTGGGACTAGCGGGAACAATGAGCAGTTCTTC.

V is TRBV6-5 and J is TRBJ2-1; 7 nucleotides agree with TRBD1. Trimming cost V 6 bases and J 6 bases; bases outside gene matches: 8. The CDR3 is 14 residues long. Germline-derived CDR1 and CDR2 are MNHEY and SVGAGI. The CDR3 loop is CASRHYTGVNEQFF. CDR3 DNA sequence: TGTGCCAGCAGGCATTACACAGGGGTCAATGAGCAGTTCTTC.